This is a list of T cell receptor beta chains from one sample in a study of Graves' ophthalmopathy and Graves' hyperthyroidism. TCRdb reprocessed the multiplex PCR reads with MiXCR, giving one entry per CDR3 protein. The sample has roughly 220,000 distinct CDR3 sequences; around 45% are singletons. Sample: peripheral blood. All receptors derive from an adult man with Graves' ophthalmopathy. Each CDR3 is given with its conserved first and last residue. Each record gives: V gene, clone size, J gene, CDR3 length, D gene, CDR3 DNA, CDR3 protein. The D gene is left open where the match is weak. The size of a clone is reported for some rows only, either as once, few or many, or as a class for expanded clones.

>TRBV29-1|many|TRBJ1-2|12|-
TGCAGCGTTGAAATCAGGTTGGGTGGCTACACCTTC
CSVEIRLGGYTF
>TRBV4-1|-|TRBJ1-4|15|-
TGCGCCAGCAGCCAACAGGAGTCAACTAATGAAAAACTGTTTTTT
CASSQQESTNEKLFF
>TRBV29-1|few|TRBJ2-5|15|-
TGCAGCGCCCGAGGCGGGTTTCTTCGGGGAGAGACCCAGTACTTC
CSARGGFLRGETQYF
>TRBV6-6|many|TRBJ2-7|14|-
TGTGCCAGCCGTCGATCAGGGGAAGGGTACGAGCAGTACTTC
CASRRSGEGYEQYF
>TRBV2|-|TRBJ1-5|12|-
TGTGCCAGCAGTGACCCCCTGGAGCCCCAGCATTTT
CASSDPLEPQHF
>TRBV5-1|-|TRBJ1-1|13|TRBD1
TGCGCCAGCCGAGAACAGGGGACCACTGAAGCTTTCTTT
CASREQGTTEAFF
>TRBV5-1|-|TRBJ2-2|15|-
TGCGCCAGCAGCTTGGGGCCCACGGAGACCGGGGAGCTGTTTTTT
CASSLGPTETGELFF
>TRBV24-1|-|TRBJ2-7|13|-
TGTGCCACCAGTGAGGGAGGCGACTACGAGCAGTACTTC
CATSEGGDYEQYF
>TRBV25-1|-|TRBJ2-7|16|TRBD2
TGTGCCAGCAGTGAGGGGCGGGGGGTGAGCTCCTACGAGCAGTACTTC
CASSEGRGVSSYEQYF
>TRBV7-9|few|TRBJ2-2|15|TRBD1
TGTGCCAGCAGCCAACAGGGGCTGGACACCGGGGAGCTGTTTTTT
CASSQQGLDTGELFF
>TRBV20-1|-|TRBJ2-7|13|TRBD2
TGCAGTGCTAGGACTAGCGGGGACTATAGGCAGTACTTC
CSARTSGDYRQYF
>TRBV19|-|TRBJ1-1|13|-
TGTGCCAGCAGTTACAAAGGGGACACTGAAGCTTTCTTT
CASSYKGDTEAFF
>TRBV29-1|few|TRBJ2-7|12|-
TGCAGCGTTGCGGGGGCGAGCGGCGAGCAGTACTTC
CSVAGASGEQYF
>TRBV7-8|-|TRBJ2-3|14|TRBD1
TGTGCCAGCAGCCAGACAGGGTCCACAGATACGCAGTATTTT
CASSQTGSTDTQYF
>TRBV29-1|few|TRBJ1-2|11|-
TGCAGCGTTGAAGAGTATCATGGCTACACCTTC
CSVEEYHGYTF
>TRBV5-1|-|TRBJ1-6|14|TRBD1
TGCGCCAGCAGCGACAGGGGTTCGAATTCACCCCTCCACTTT
CASSDRGSNSPLHF
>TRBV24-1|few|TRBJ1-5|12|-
TGTGCCACCAGTGATTCCCGTTGGTCCCAGCATTTT
CATSDSRWSQHF
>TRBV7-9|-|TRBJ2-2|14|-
TGTGCCAGCAGCTACGGACCCGGGACCGGGGAGCTGTTTTTT
CASSYGPGTGELFF
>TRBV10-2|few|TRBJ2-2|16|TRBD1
TGCGCCAGCAGTGGGACAGGACCAATGAACACCGGGGAGCTGTTTTTT
CASSGTGPMNTGELFF
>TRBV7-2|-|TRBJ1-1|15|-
TGTGCCAGCAGCTGGGGTGCAGTGGGGCAGACTGAAGCTTTCTTT
CASSWGAVGQTEAFF
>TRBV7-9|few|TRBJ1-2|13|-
TGTGCCAGCAGCTTGTCTTCCTCCTATGGCTACACCTTC
CASSLSSSYGYTF
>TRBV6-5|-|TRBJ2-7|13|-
TGTGCCAGCAGTCAAGTTCATCCCTACGAGCAGTACTTC
CASSQVHPYEQYF
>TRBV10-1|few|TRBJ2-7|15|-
TGCGCCAGCAGTGAGGCAGGGACCTTTGGGTCTAAGCAGTACTTC
CASSEAGTFGSKQYF
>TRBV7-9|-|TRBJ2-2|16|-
TGTGCCAGCAGCTCATCAACCAGGGGGGACACCGGGGAGCTGTTTTTT
CASSSSTRGDTGELFF
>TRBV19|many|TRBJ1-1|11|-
TGTGCCAGTAGTACTCGGACAGCGGCTTTCTTT
CASSTRTAAFF
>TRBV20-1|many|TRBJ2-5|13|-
TGCAGTGCTGTAGGGGTTGGTTTGGAGACCCAGTACTTC
CSAVGVGLETQYF
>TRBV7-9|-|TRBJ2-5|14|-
TGTGCCAGCAGCGCCCAGGGTTTCCAAGAGACCCAGTACTTC
CASSAQGFQETQYF
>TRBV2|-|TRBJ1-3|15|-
TGTGCCAGCAGTGAGGGGTTCAACTCTGGAAACACCATATATTTT
CASSEGFNSGNTIYF
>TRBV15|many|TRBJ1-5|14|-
TGTGCCACCAGCAGAGCCCTCAGGGGACAGCCCCAGCATTTT
CATSRALRGQPQHF
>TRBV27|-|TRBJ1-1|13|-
TGTGCCAGCCAGCAGCTCCAAGTCACTGAAGCTTTCTTT
CASQQLQVTEAFF
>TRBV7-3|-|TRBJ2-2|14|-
TGTGCCAGCAGCCCTGACCGGAACACCGGGGAGCTGTTTTTT
CASSPDRNTGELFF